This T cell receptor beta chain was observed in a study of T cells in women clearing cervical HPV infection. Across the whole study: Blood came at first lesion visit for cases, post-clearance for controls. Broader study findings: It is unknown whether associations predate infection; no effector/memory or HPV-specific sorting.

CDR1 and CDR2 from the germline V gene are SGHKS and YYEKEE (reference sequence). The CDR3 extends over 14 amino acids. Trimming removed 4 bases from V and 7 bases from J; junction bases left unmatched: 3. About this clone: The antigen is not known. Read data end 3 residues before the CDR3 end; the end is taken from the germline J gene.

Clones were read by immunoSEQ multiplex PCR, and TCRdb kept only the in-frame ones, dropping some. The repertoire table contains over 9,000 clones. The chain has TRBV5-5 and TRBJ1-6; 9 nucleotides agree with TRBD1. The source material was blood buffy coat. This sequence originates from a woman between 18 and 70 years old with a cervical HPV16 infection that either progressed to CIN3+ or cleared (not recorded which). The CDR3 DNA, read in part, is TGTGCCAGCAGCGACGGGACAGGGAATTCACCC. It specifies CASSDGTGNSP. The full CDR3 protein reads CASSDGTGNSPLHF.